This T cell receptor (beta chain) was profiled in a study of blood T cell repertoires in COVID-19 (TCRdb year 2020). Broadly, across the study: Samples from collaborators originated in the United States, Italy and Spain and spanned both the acute and convalescent phases of COVID-19. The dataset comprised deeply sampled blood TCRbeta repertoires from subjects exposed to, actively infected with, or recovered from COVID-19. Where available, HLA class I and class II types were obtained from metadata supplied by the sample provider rather than from assay-based typing. The samples were drawn from two sources: the first 160 participants of the ongoing ImmuneRACE study, and 950 to 1,500 subjects contributed by 6 global collaborators. A freely available public database, intended as a resource for researchers studying the immune response to SARS-CoV-2, is where the repertoires were released. The sample metadata nearly always contained a de-identified subject ID, COVID-19 status, age in years and sex. The prospective study material was composed of cDNA or gDNA derived from T cells, B-cell-depleted T cells, or PBMCs.

The immunoSEQ Assay, a bias-controlled multiplex PCR, was used to amplify TCRbeta CDR3 regions from genomic DNA. Regarding the original processing steps: The number of nucleated cells in each sample was estimated by amplification of reference gene primers within the assay. Sequence reads were collapsed and filtered to measure the absolute abundance of every unique TCRbeta CDR3 rearrangement. For each sample, productive Simpson clonality was calculated by taking the square root of Simpson's diversity index across productive rearrangements. TCRdb retrieved this table from immuneACCESS and kept in-frame rearrangements only. Not all clones are present; in checked studies, unresolved V genes account for under half, and no reason is known for the remainder. Clone size and the V and J calls come from that table; the DNA yielded D and trimming. In all, the sample holds around 64,000 clones, and under 80% of those were seen once. The top ten hold 51% of the sample.

The CDR3 measures 14 amino acids from cysteine to phenylalanine. Of all the DNA, just the CDR3 is kept, 42 bases in frame from base 1. V is pared back by 4 bases and J by 9 bases, with 16 bases lying between the germline termini. The germline V gene sets CDR1 to MDHEN and CDR2 to SYDVKM. Broad study findings and their caveats: The quantity of clinical and demographic metadata differed by source and by participant and was supplied without curation.

This clone was seen ten or more times. Its antigen is unknown. No much larger clone exists at a distance of one base, and base qualities are not known. Participants in the prospective study were aged roughly 18 to 89 years, lived in about two dozen United States geographic areas, and enrolled through a virtual design. Cohort assignment in the prospective study relied on participant-reported clinical history from a screening survey and a study questionnaire. Exposed participants had been in contact, within 2 weeks of entering the study, with a person who had a PCR-confirmed or clinician-diagnosed case of COVID-19. Mobile phlebotomists in the prospective study collected whole blood, serum and a nasopharyngeal or oropharyngeal swab from every participant. Participants in the prospective study had the option to provide additional blood draws and questionnaires over a 2-month period. Prospective study blood samples were shipped either frozen or at room temperature before DNA extraction.

The sample comprised PBMCs or T cells enriched from blood (not recorded which). This TCR was recovered from a woman in her sixties who had been exposed to COVID-19. The chain couples TRBV28 to TRBJ1-5; the D gene is possibly TRBD1, with 6 bases matching. The nucleotides are TGTGCCAGCAGTTCAACAGGGCTTCGGGGGCCCCAGCATTTT. This is translated as CASSSTGLRGPQHF.